These T cell receptor beta chains were read from a single sample in a study of Graves' ophthalmopathy and Graves' hyperthyroidism. TCRdb analysed the multiplex PCR reads with MiXCR anew, one entry per CDR3 protein. The data hold 1 million to 1.3 million distinct CDR3 sequences, with 35% to 40% observed a single time. Sequencing was carried out using peripheral blood or thyroid tissue (not recorded which). These receptors all stem from an adult man with Graves' hyperthyroidism. The CDR3 runs from the conserved cysteine through the conserved F or W. Each record gives: D gene, V gene, J gene, clone size, CDR3 DNA, CDR3 protein. D genes are given only for firm matches. Only part of the rows carry a size: once, few, many, or a class if the clone is expanded.

TRBD1,TRBV20-1,TRBJ1-2,few,TGCAGTGCTAGAAGGACAGGGGAGAACTATGGCTACACCTTC,CSARRTGENYGYTF
-,TRBV12-3/TRBV12-4,TRBJ2-7,few,TGTGCCAGCAGGCCCACCGGGACAAACTACGAGCAGTACTTC,CASRPTGTNYEQYF
TRBD1,TRBV7-9,TRBJ1-5,-,TGTGCCAGCAGAGGGGACAGGGGGCTCAATCAGCCCCAGCATTTT,CASRGDRGLNQPQHF
TRBD1,TRBV19,TRBJ1-6,many,TGTGCCAGTAGTATAGATGGACAGGGGGGCTCACCCCTCCACTTT,CASSIDGQGGSPLHF
-,TRBV19,TRBJ2-7,few,TGTGCCAGTAGTTTGGGCCTTAAAATGACCTACGAGCAGTACTTC,CASSLGLKMTYEQYF
TRBD1,TRBV29-1,TRBJ2-7,once,TGCAGCGTCGGCTTGGGGGACAGGGTTTACGAGCAGTACTTC,CSVGLGDRVYEQYF
-,TRBV2,TRBJ1-6,-,TGTGCCAGCAGTGAGCAGGGCCATAATTCACCCCTCCACTTT,CASSEQGHNSPLHF
-,TRBV12-3/TRBV12-4,TRBJ2-7,-,TGTGCCAGCAGTTTATCCCCCGCGACAGGGAGGTACGAGCAGTACTTC,CASSLSPATGRYEQYF
TRBD2,TRBV10-3,TRBJ2-5,-,TGTGCCAGCAGTTCGAAATACAACGGGGGGGACCAAGAGACCCAGTACTTC,CASSSKYNGGDQETQYF
-,TRBV2,TRBJ2-7,many,TGTGCCAGTTCGGGTATATCCTACGAGCAGTACTTC,CASSGISYEQYF
TRBD1,TRBV7-9,TRBJ1-1,many,TGTGCCAGCAGTTACCGCAGGGGGCGCGGGGGTGGAGCTTTCTTT,CASSYRRGRGGGAFF
-,TRBV19,TRBJ1-5,-,TGTGCCAGTAGTAGCGACATTCTCAGGGAGGTAGGCAATCAGCCCCAGCATTTT,CASSSDILREVGNQPQHF
TRBD2,TRBV2,TRBJ2-3,-,TGTGCCACTAGCCAGAGCGGACTAGCGGCAGATACGCAGTATTTT,CATSQSGLAADTQYF
TRBD2,TRBV12-3/TRBV12-4,TRBJ2-5,few,TGTGCCAGCAGTTCCTCTTGGCGGGGGGGCCAAGAGACCCAGTACTTC,CASSSSWRGGQETQYF
-,TRBV5-1,TRBJ2-7,-,TGCGCCAGCAGCTTGGTGGATCCGAACGAGCAGTACTTC,CASSLVDPNEQYF
-,TRBV20-1,TRBJ2-7,-,TGCAGTGCTAGAGATGGGTCCTACAATGAGCAGTACTTC,CSARDGSYNEQYF
-,TRBV7-8,TRBJ2-5,-,TGTGCCAGCAGCCAGGGACGGGAATCTGAGACCCAGTACTTC,CASSQGRESETQYF
TRBD2,TRBV29-1,TRBJ2-7,-,TGCAGCGTCCTACTAGCGGGAGGAAAATACGAGCAGTACTTC,CSVLLAGGKYEQYF
-,TRBV4-2,TRBJ2-2,-,TGTGCCAGCAGCCAAGATGCTCTAGGCAGCAACCGCTTGGACGCGAACACCGGGGAGCTGTTTTTT,CASSQDALGSNRLDANTGELFF
-,TRBV5-1,TRBJ1-5,-,TGCGCCAGCAGCTTGGACCGGGCGTTCTACGAGCATTTT,CASSLDRAFYEHF
-,TRBV9,TRBJ2-7,-,TGTGCCAGCAGTTGGGCTAGCGAATCCTACGAGCAGTACTTC,CASSWASESYEQYF
TRBD2,TRBV11-2,TRBJ2-7,-,TGTGCCAGCAGCTTTAGCGGGAGGGTATCCGGCGAGCAGTACTTC,CASSFSGRVSGEQYF
-,TRBV15,TRBJ1-6,many,TGTGCCACCAGCAGAGTGTTCCGGGGCGCTCACTCACCCCTCCACTTT,CATSRVFRGAHSPLHF
-,TRBV20-1,TRBJ1-5,few,TGCAGTGCTAGAGATTACGGGTCGATAAATAGCAATCAGCCCCAGCATTTT,CSARDYGSINSNQPQHF
TRBD1,TRBV7-2,TRBJ2-5,-,TGTGCCAGCAGCGTGACAGGGGGCGCCGAGACCCAGTACTTC,CASSVTGGAETQYF
-,TRBV7-9,TRBJ1-1,-,TGTGCCAGCAGCTTATACAGGGCCGGGGGTGAAGCTTTCTTT,CASSLYRAGGEAFF
-,TRBV5-8,TRBJ1-4,many,TGTGCCAGCAGCTCTTCGGAGGGGGATGAAAAACTGTTTTTT,CASSSSEGDEKLFF
-,TRBV12-3/TRBV12-4,TRBJ1-6,-,TGTGCCATCAACTCAGGGAATAATTCACCCCTCCACTTT,CAINSGNNSPLHF
-,TRBV10-3,TRBJ1-6,-,TGTGCCATCAGTAGACAACAGGCGGCGTATTCACCCCTCCACTTT,CAISRQQAAYSPLHF
-,TRBV7-2,TRBJ1-5,-,TGTGCCAGCAGCTTAGTGCTGAGTCAGCCCCAGCATTTT,CASSLVLSQPQHF
-,TRBV7-8,TRBJ2-7,few,-,CASSFYICSARDFGTGTYEQYF
-,TRBV2,TRBJ2-7,many,TGTGCCAGCAGCGCTGTGATGCCAGGGAGGACCTACGAGCAGTACTTC,CASSAVMPGRTYEQYF
-,TRBV25-1,TRBJ2-7,many,TGTGCCAGCAGTGACCCGGCGGGGACTTCTTACGAGCAGTACTTC,CASSDPAGTSYEQYF
TRBD1,TRBV20-1,TRBJ2-7,many,TGCAGTGCTAGAGATCTGACAGGGACCTACGAGCAGTACTTC,CSARDLTGTYEQYF
-,TRBV7-9,TRBJ1-1,-,TGTGCCAGCAGCTTGTACGGGGGAGGCACTGAAGCTTTCTTT,CASSLYGGGTEAFF
TRBD1,TRBV28,TRBJ2-5,-,TGTGCCAGCAGACGGGACAGACAAGAGGCCCAGTACTTC,CASRRDRQEAQYF
TRBD2,TRBV24-1,TRBJ2-5,-,TGTGCCACCGGGATAGCGGGACAAGAGACCCAGTACTTC,CATGIAGQETQYF